This T cell receptor beta chain was retrieved from a study of blood T cell repertoires in COVID-19. Study overall: Both acute and convalescent COVID-19 samples were obtained from the United States, Italy and Spain. PBMCs, B-cell-depleted T cells, or T cells provided the cDNA or gDNA that made up the material.

In germline, CDR1 is LGHDT, CDR2 YNNKEL (reference sequence). This CDR3 is 15 amino acids long. V shed 6 bases, J shed 2 bases, and the junction held 7 bases outside the gene matches. There are a few counts of this clone. Original data processing: The authors estimated nucleated cell counts from reference gene primer amplification. Method: immunoSEQ multiplex PCR; TCRdb's copy keeps in-frame clones and lacks some. The V and J calls and the clone size are those of that table, but D and trimming were determined from the DNA. This sample has roughly 190,000 clones; about 78% occur once, and the top ten carry just over 8.5%.

The sample was peripheral blood. This TCR was recovered from a woman in her fifties or sixties with active or convalescent COVID-19. The chain links TRBV3-1 (or the pseudogene TRBV3-2) to TRBJ2-7; 10 nucleotides line up with TRBD2. This CDR3 reads CASRDTTSGTYEQYF. CDR3 nucleotides: TGTGCCAGCAGGGATACTACTAGCGGGACCTACGAGCAGTACTTC.